The rows below give T cell receptor beta chains drawn from one sample of a study of blood T cell repertoires in COVID-19. TCRdb's table, derived via immunoSEQ multiplex PCR, lists solely in-frame clones and lacks some. This sample yields about 130,000 clones, of which approximately 87% are seen a single time; over 3.5% belongs to the top ten. Source material: peripheral blood. The receptors were sampled from a woman aged 55-70 years with acute or convalescent COVID-19. The CDR3 runs from the conserved cysteine through the conserved F or W. D genes are given only for firm matches. Some rows have no size entry. The others give once, few or many, or a class for an expanded clone.

D: -
V: TRBV30
J: TRBJ1-1
size: -
length: 13
CDR3: CAWSLDQDTEAFF
DNA: TGTGCCTGGAGTCTGGATCAGGACACTGAAGCTTTCTTT

D: TRBD2
V: TRBV7-6
J: TRBJ2-1
size: -
length: 16
CDR3: CASSLAGTSGYNEQFF
DNA: TGTGCCAGCAGCTTGGCCGGGACTAGCGGTTACAATGAGCAGTTCTTC

D: TRBD2
V: TRBV5-8
J: TRBJ2-1
size: -
length: 15
CDR3: CASSPVNSGRGEQFF
DNA: TGTGCCAGCAGCCCTGTTAACAGCGGGAGAGGTGAGCAGTTCTTC

D: -
V: TRBV5-1
J: TRBJ2-1
size: -
length: 15
CDR3: CASSPGRLAGNEQFF
DNA: TGCGCCAGCAGCCCTGGGCGTCTAGCTGGCAATGAGCAGTTCTTC

D: -
V: TRBV18
J: TRBJ1-1
size: -
length: 15
CDR3: CASSPPRGANTEAFF
DNA: TGTGCCAGCTCACCACCGCGGGGGGCGAACACTGAAGCTTTCTTT

D: -
V: TRBV18
J: TRBJ1-1
size: -
length: 12
CDR3: CASSPLGTEAFF
DNA: TGTGCCAGCTCACCACTCGGGACTGAAGCTTTCTTT

D: TRBD1
V: TRBV6-5
J: TRBJ1-1
size: -
length: 14
CDR3: CASRSGTGNTEAFF
DNA: TGTGCCAGCAGGTCCGGGACAGGGAATACTGAAGCTTTCTTT

D: TRBD1
V: TRBV28
J: TRBJ2-6
size: -
length: 16
CDR3: CASHDRGSSGANVLTF
DNA: TGTGCCAGCCATGACAGGGGGAGCTCTGGGGCCAACGTCCTGACTTTC

D: -
V: TRBV30
J: TRBJ1-1
size: once
length: 14
CDR3: CASSGTSLKTEAFF
DNA: TGTGCCAGCTCAGGGACTTCCCTAAAAACTGAAGCTTTCTTT

D: -
V: TRBV19
J: TRBJ1-5
size: -
length: 13
CDR3: CASSIAHNQPQHF
DNA: TGTGCCAGTAGTATAGCCCACAATCAGCCCCAGCATTTT

D: TRBD2
V: TRBV3-1/TRBV3-2
J: TRBJ2-1
size: -
length: 16
CDR3: CASSQGTSWSYNEQFF
DNA: TGTGCCAGCAGCCAAGGGACTAGTTGGTCCTACAATGAGCAGTTCTTC

D: TRBD1
V: TRBV3-1/TRBV3-2
J: TRBJ2-7
size: -
length: 14
CDR3: CASSQWDSSYEQYF
DNA: TGTGCCAGCAGCCAATGGGACAGTTCCTACGAGCAGTACTTC

D: -
V: TRBV11-3
J: TRBJ1-2
size: -
length: 16
CDR3: CASSPGPRAPNYGYTF
DNA: TGTGCCAGCAGCCCCGGCCCGAGGGCGCCAAACTATGGCTACACCTTC

D: -
V: TRBV6-5
J: TRBJ1-2
size: -
length: 12
CDR3: CASSPGGGGYTF
DNA: TGTGCCAGCAGTCCTGGGGGAGGCGGCTACACCTTC

D: TRBD1
V: TRBV5-4
J: TRBJ2-5
size: -
length: 14
CDR3: CASSLAGTAETQYF
DNA: TGTGCCAGCAGCTTGGCCGGGACAGCAGAGACCCAGTACTTC

D: TRBD1
V: TRBV19
J: TRBJ2-6
size: once
length: 15
CDR3: CASIRGPYGANVLTF
DNA: TGTGCCAGTATCAGGGGGCCTTATGGGGCCAACGTCCTGACTTTC

D: -
V: TRBV19
J: TRBJ2-7
size: few
length: 14
CDR3: CASSPRVSSYEQYF
DNA: TGTGCCAGTAGTCCCCGGGTGAGCTCCTACGAGCAGTACTTC

D: -
V: TRBV6-6
J: TRBJ1-1
size: once
length: 13
CDR3: CASSHPPGTEAFF
DNA: TGTGCCAGCAGTCACCCCCCGGGCACTGAAGCTTTCTTT

D: TRBD1
V: TRBV2
J: TRBJ1-5
size: -
length: 15
CDR3: CASRGQGARNQPQHF
DNA: TGTGCCAGCAGGGGACAGGGGGCGCGTAATCAGCCCCAGCATTTT

D: TRBD1
V: TRBV27
J: TRBJ1-5
size: -
length: 17
CDR3: CASSSGTGRYSNQPQHF
DNA: TGTGCCAGCAGTTCCGGGACAGGCCGCTATAGCAATCAGCCCCAGCATTTT

D: TRBD1
V: TRBV27
J: TRBJ1-2
size: -
length: 13
CDR3: CASSFDRVGGYTF
DNA: TGTGCCAGCAGTTTCGACAGGGTTGGTGGCTACACCTTC

D: -
V: TRBV19
J: TRBJ1-1
size: -
length: 15
CDR3: CASSNPYRGRTEAFF
DNA: TGTGCCAGTAGTAACCCCTACCGTGGGAGGACTGAAGCTTTCTTT

D: TRBD2
V: TRBV7-6
J: TRBJ2-1
size: -
length: 21
CDR3: CASSRTTPGLAGLPSYNEQFF
DNA: TGTGCCAGCAGCCGGACTACCCCGGGACTAGCGGGACTTCCCTCCTACAATGAGCAGTTCTTC